A selection of T cell receptor beta chains follows, all from one sample in a study of cytomegalovirus exposure and HLA in healthy donors. The method was immunoSEQ multiplex PCR; TCRdb's version includes in-frame clones alone and lacks a portion of them. The table includes roughly 160,000 clones, about 80% detected once. The sequenced material came from PBMCs. The receptors shown here come from a man in his thirties or forties in good health and CMV-seronegative. The CDR3 runs from the conserved cysteine through the conserved F or W. A D gene is named only where the DNA matches it firmly. Clone size is stated in some rows and not others, as once, few, many or a class when expanded.

cdr3_nt cdr3_aa v_call clone_size j_call d_call
TGTGCCTGGGCGCACTATGTTAGGGATACGCAGTATTTT CAWAHYVRDTQYF TRBV30 - TRBJ2-3 -
TGTGCCAGCAGCACCACCCGGGGGAGTGAAGCTTTCTTT CASSTTRGSEAFF TRBV13 - TRBJ1-1 -
TGTGCCAGCAGCTCTGACAGGCCTCCTGGCGAGCAGTACTTC CASSSDRPPGEQYF TRBV7-8 - TRBJ2-7 -
TGCGCCAGCAGCCAAGTCCGGACTAGCGGATACTACGAGCAGTACTTC CASSQVRTSGYYEQYF TRBV4-3 - TRBJ2-7 TRBD2
TGTGCCAGCAGTCGCTCTGGACAGGGGGGGACGCAGTTCTTC CASSRSGQGGTQFF TRBV6-5 - TRBJ2-1 TRBD1
TGTGCCAGCAGCCCCATTGAGGGTGCCTACGAGCAGTACTTC CASSPIEGAYEQYF TRBV7-2 - TRBJ2-7 -
TGTGCCAGCAGTGGGGGCAGGGGCGGTCAGCCCCAGCATTTT CASSGGRGGQPQHF TRBV2 - TRBJ1-5 -
TGTGCCAGCAGCGTAGGAGGGAATAGCAATCAGCCCCAGCATTTT CASSVGGNSNQPQHF TRBV9 - TRBJ1-5 -
TGTGCCAGTACTTCAGGGGGCGGCTACACCTTC CASTSGGGYTF TRBV19 - TRBJ1-2 TRBD1
TGTGCCAGCAGCGGACAGGGTTACGAGCAGTACTTC CASSGQGYEQYF TRBV5-4 - TRBJ2-7 TRBD1
TGTGCCAGCAGCTTTTTCCTAGCGACGTACAATGAGCAGTTCTTC CASSFFLATYNEQFF TRBV5-4 - TRBJ2-1 -
TGTGCCAGCAGGGCCCCACGTTCCCACGGGGGGAGCTACACCTTC CASRAPRSHGGSYTF TRBV6-5 few TRBJ1-2 -
TGCGCCAGCAGCTCAGGAAGCAGGGAAGCGACCGGGGAGCTGTTTTTT CASSSGSREATGELFF TRBV5-1 - TRBJ2-2 -
TGCGCCAGCAGCTTGCCAACAGGGGGTGCGACTGAAGCTTTCTTT CASSLPTGGATEAFF TRBV5-1 - TRBJ1-1 TRBD1
TGTGCCAGCTCACCACTAGGCGGGCCAGACTTGGGGAATGAGCAGTTCTTC CASSPLGGPDLGNEQFF TRBV18 - TRBJ2-1 -
TGTGCCAGCAGCGTAGGGACAGGGGGCGGCAATCAGCCCCAGCATTTT CASSVGTGGGNQPQHF TRBV9 - TRBJ1-5 TRBD1
TGTGCCAGCAGCCCACGACATACGAACACTGAAGCTTTCTTT CASSPRHTNTEAFF TRBV28 - TRBJ1-1 -
TGTGCCAGCAGCTTGGTAGGAGGGAATGAAAAACTGTTTTTT CASSLVGGNEKLFF TRBV5-4 once TRBJ1-4 -
TGTGCCATCAGTGAAGCCGACGGGGGGGGCCCCTACAATGAGCAGTTCTTC CAISEADGGGPYNEQFF TRBV10-3 - TRBJ2-1 TRBD2
TGTGCCTGGAGCCTGACAGGGGCGGGAACGTCCCAGCATTTT CAWSLTGAGTSQHF TRBV30 - TRBJ1-5 TRBD1
TGTGCCAGCAGCAGCGGGAGAGGGGCAGATACGCAGTATTTT CASSSGRGADTQYF TRBV12-1 - TRBJ2-3 -
TGTGCCAGTAGTCTAAACTACGAGCAGTACTTC CASSLNYEQYF TRBV19 - TRBJ2-7 -
TGTGCCAGCAGCTCGTCAGCGGGAGGGGGGAGAAATGAGCAGTTCTTC CASSSSAGGGRNEQFF TRBV7-9 - TRBJ2-1 TRBD2
TGTGCCATCAGTGGACCCGGGGAGCAGTACTTC CAISGPGEQYF TRBV10-3 - TRBJ2-7 -
TGTGCCACCAGCAGAGATGTCGGCGGGAGGGCCCTAGATGAGCAGTTCTTC CATSRDVGGRALDEQFF TRBV15 - TRBJ2-1 TRBD2
TGTGCCAGCAGCTCAGAAGGGGGTAAGGGCTATGGCTACACCTTC CASSSEGGKGYGYTF TRBV5-4 - TRBJ1-2 -
TGTGCCAGCAGCCTAAGGGGGGGCGGGGAGACCCAGTACTTC CASSLRGGGETQYF TRBV6-5 - TRBJ2-5 -
TGTGCCAGCACCCTGGACAGGGGGCTCCTCGGGACCTTC CASTLDRGLLGTF TRBV6-1 once TRBJ1-2 TRBD1